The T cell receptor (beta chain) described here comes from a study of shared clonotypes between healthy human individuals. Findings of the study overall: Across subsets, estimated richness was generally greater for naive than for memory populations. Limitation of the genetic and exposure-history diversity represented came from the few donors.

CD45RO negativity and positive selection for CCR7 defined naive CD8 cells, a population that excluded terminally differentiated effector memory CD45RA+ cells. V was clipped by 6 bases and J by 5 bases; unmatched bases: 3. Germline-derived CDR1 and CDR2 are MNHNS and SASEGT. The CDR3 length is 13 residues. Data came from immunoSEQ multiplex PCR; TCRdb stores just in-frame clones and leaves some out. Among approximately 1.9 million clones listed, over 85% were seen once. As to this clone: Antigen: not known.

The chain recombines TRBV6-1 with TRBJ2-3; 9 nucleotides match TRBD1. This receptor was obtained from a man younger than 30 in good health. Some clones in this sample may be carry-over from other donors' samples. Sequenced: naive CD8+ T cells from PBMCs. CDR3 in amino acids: CASRPTGGDTQYF. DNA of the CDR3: TGTGCCAGCAGACCGACAGGGGGAGATACGCAGTATTTT.